This TCR beta chain comes out of a study of T cell responses to AZD1222 COVID-19 vaccine. Details on this clone: Its cognate antigen is unknown.

Study observations and caveats: Spike was spanned by vaccine-associated CD4 TCRs, which were dominant at 160-218 and 743-854. Only 5 or 6 AZD1222 recipients tested seropositive at baseline. Repertoires were sampled only after the peak T cell response.

Only in-frame clones appear in the TCRdb table, and some are missing; sequencing was by immunoSEQ multiplex PCR. The sample has over 150,000 clones, about 93% seen once. The source was peripheral blood, collected 28 days after the second dose of the MenACWY control vaccine. The sequence was collected from an adult who received the MenACWY meningococcal vaccine as a control.

The CDR3 coding sequence is TGCGCCAGCAGTCAAGACAGGGCGAAAAAACTGTTTTTT. Translation: CASSQDRAKKLFF. This sequence joins TRBV5-1 and TRBJ1-4; 7 bases fit TRBD1. The CDR3 extends over 13 amino acids. Trimming cost V 5 bases and J 9 bases; bases outside gene matches: 7. Germline assignment: CDR1 SGHRS and CDR2 YFSETQ.